The rows below give T cell receptor beta chains drawn from one sample of a study of OX40 agonist ivuxolimab in advanced cancers. Measured with immunoSEQ multiplex PCR; TCRdb has only the in-frame clones, and not every one. This table holds approximately 67,000 clones, around 81% found once. The sequenced sample was CD4+ or CD8+ T cells sorted from blood, obtained in a trial of the OX40 agonist ivuxolimab. The receptor set was obtained from an adult with an advanced solid tumor such as melanoma, head and neck, liver or kidney cancer. The conserved cysteine and the conserved F or W are not part of the CDR3 here.

TRBV2,ASSGSGSITGELF
TRBV19,ASSIRGQGAYGYT
TRBV28,ASSLGFYEQY
TRBV4-2,ASSQDSQVNEKLF
TRBV11-1,ASSSPGAAIRDTQY
TRBV7-3,ASSLSPSDTQY
TRBV27,ASSLIPGGSTGELF
TRBV27,ASSLFPTTPGQSYEQY
TRBV5-3,ARSLRRVSETQY
TRBV6-1,ASSVSISADTQY
TRBV5-1,ASSFYPLAGGETQY
TRBV28,ASSGGGGAREKLF
TRBV7-2,ASSLVGTGLAGNTIY
TRBV7-9,ASSFGQGDDGNTIY
TRBV2,ASSGVPRGETQY
TRBV2,ASNIQGRGETQY
TRBV5-4,ASSSGTSGTDTQY
TRBV28,ASSFASDRGASPLH
TRBV5-5,ASSQEGTRQDTQY
TRBV28,ASSYSGSGNTIY
TRBV2,ASSPGFYNEQF
TRBV5-1,ASSVLSGGEETQY
TRBV10-2,ASSESRVDTQY
TRBV2,ASSPGQSNSGTQY